Reported below is one TCR beta chain. The data were obtained in a study of blood T cell repertoires in COVID-19. Study-wide context: Collection of acute and convalescent COVID-19 samples took place in the United States, Italy and Spain. PBMCs, B-cell-depleted T cells, or T cells provided the cDNA or gDNA that made up the material.

Among Cohort 3 donors, those recovered had two negative PCRs, clearance, or symptom resolution. V gave up 4 bases and J gave up 10 bases, with 8 bases separating them. Germline CDR1 reads MNHEY; CDR2 reads SMNVEV (reference sequence). The CDR3 length is 12 residues. The method was immunoSEQ multiplex PCR; TCRdb's version includes in-frame clones alone and lacks a portion of them. This table has roughly 270,000 clones, around 85% appearing once. This TCR came from a woman aged 45-59 years who had recovered from COVID-19. The chain has TRBV27 and TRBJ1-6, with no clear D. Sequences were obtained from PBMCs or T cells enriched from blood (not recorded which). The CDR3 DNA sequence: TGTGCCAGCAGTTCTCCTAACTCACCCCTCCACTTT. Protein: CASSSPNSPLHF.